A selection of T cell receptor beta chains follows, all from one sample in a study of cytomegalovirus exposure and HLA in healthy donors. Only in-frame clones appear in the TCRdb table, and some are missing; sequencing was by immunoSEQ multiplex PCR. The sample has 210,000 or so clones; roughly 80% are singletons. The source material was PBMCs. The receptors here all came from a girl aged 10-17 years in good health and CMV-seronegative. The CDR3 runs from the conserved cysteine through the conserved F or W. D genes are given only for firm matches. Clone size is shown for a subset of rows, as once, few, many or a class of expanded clone.

abundance: -; v_gene: TRBV19; j_gene: TRBJ1-2; d_gene: TRBD1; CDR3nt: TGTGCCAGTTCCCTCGCGGGACAGGGCTATGGCTACACCTTC; CDR3aa: CASSLAGQGYGYTF
abundance: -; v_gene: TRBV11-2; j_gene: TRBJ1-4; d_gene: TRBD1; CDR3nt: TGTGCCAGCAGCTCGGGACAGGGGAATGAAAAACTGTTTTTT; CDR3aa: CASSSGQGNEKLFF
abundance: -; v_gene: TRBV9; j_gene: TRBJ2-3; d_gene: -; CDR3nt: TGTGCCAGCAGCGTAGGAGGAGACGTAGATACGCAGTATTTT; CDR3aa: CASSVGGDVDTQYF
abundance: -; v_gene: TRBV2; j_gene: TRBJ2-5; d_gene: -; CDR3nt: TGTGCCAGCAGTGGCCGGGGTACTACTTCCGAGACCCAGTACTTC; CDR3aa: CASSGRGTTSETQYF
abundance: once; v_gene: TRBV19; j_gene: TRBJ2-5; d_gene: -; CDR3nt: TGTGCCAGTAGTATGTGGGGCCAGCAAGAGACCCAGTACTTC; CDR3aa: CASSMWGQQETQYF
abundance: once; v_gene: TRBV7-9; j_gene: TRBJ1-1; d_gene: -; CDR3nt: TGTGCCAGCAGCTTGTTGCCGGGGAAAGGTGAAGCTTTCTTT; CDR3aa: CASSLLPGKGEAFF
abundance: few; v_gene: TRBV19; j_gene: TRBJ1-1; d_gene: -; CDR3nt: TGTGCCAGTACTAGGAACACTGAAGCTTTCTTT; CDR3aa: CASTRNTEAFF
abundance: once; v_gene: TRBV7-9; j_gene: TRBJ1-2; d_gene: TRBD1; CDR3nt: TGTGCCAGCAGCGACGACAGGGGCGTCGACACCTTC; CDR3aa: CASSDDRGVDTF
abundance: -; v_gene: TRBV6-5; j_gene: TRBJ2-7; d_gene: TRBD2; CDR3nt: TGTGCCAGCACCGAACGTCGGGCTAGCGGGTACGAGCAGTACTTC; CDR3aa: CASTERRASGYEQYF
abundance: -; v_gene: TRBV28; j_gene: TRBJ2-7; d_gene: -; CDR3nt: TGTGCCAGCAACAACAGGGAACGCTCCTACGAGCAGTACTTC; CDR3aa: CASNNRERSYEQYF
abundance: -; v_gene: TRBV28; j_gene: TRBJ2-2; d_gene: -; CDR3nt: TGTGCCAGCAGGTTTCCTACCGGGGAGCTGTTTTTT; CDR3aa: CASRFPTGELFF
abundance: once; v_gene: TRBV6-5; j_gene: TRBJ2-1; d_gene: -; CDR3nt: TGTGCCAGCAGTTACTCTAGCGGTAACAATGAGCAGTTCTTC; CDR3aa: CASSYSSGNNEQFF
abundance: -; v_gene: TRBV7-9; j_gene: TRBJ1-6; d_gene: TRBD1; CDR3nt: TGTGCCAGCAGCCCGTTACAGGGGGCAGAGAATTCACCCCTCCACTTT; CDR3aa: CASSPLQGAENSPLHF
abundance: -; v_gene: TRBV2; j_gene: TRBJ1-5; d_gene: -; CDR3nt: TGTGCCAGCAGTGGACAGGACACGGGCAATCAGCCCCAGCATTTT; CDR3aa: CASSGQDTGNQPQHF
abundance: few; v_gene: TRBV4-1; j_gene: TRBJ1-4; d_gene: TRBD1; CDR3nt: TGCGCCAGCAGCCAAGAGGCGGGACAGACTGTAGGAAAACTGTTTTTT; CDR3aa: CASSQEAGQTVGKLFF
abundance: -; v_gene: TRBV7-2; j_gene: TRBJ1-4; d_gene: TRBD1; CDR3nt: TGTGCCAGCAGCTTCCGGCAGGGGGTCACTAATGAAAAACTGTTTTTT; CDR3aa: CASSFRQGVTNEKLFF
abundance: once; v_gene: TRBV9; j_gene: TRBJ1-3; d_gene: TRBD1; CDR3nt: TGTGCCAGCAGCGTTGAGGGGGCGCCTGGAAACACCATATATTTT; CDR3aa: CASSVEGAPGNTIYF
abundance: -; v_gene: TRBV7-8; j_gene: TRBJ1-5; d_gene: -; CDR3nt: TGTGCCAGCAGCTTAGAACAGGGCAGTCAGCCCCAGCATTTT; CDR3aa: CASSLEQGSQPQHF
abundance: -; v_gene: TRBV5-6; j_gene: TRBJ1-2; d_gene: TRBD1; CDR3nt: TGTGCCAGCAGCAGTGGGACAGGGGGCTATGGCTACACCTTC; CDR3aa: CASSSGTGGYGYTF
abundance: -; v_gene: TRBV5-4; j_gene: TRBJ1-6; d_gene: -; CDR3nt: TGTGCCAGCAGCTTGCAGGGGATAGATTCACCCCTCCACTTT; CDR3aa: CASSLQGIDSPLHF
abundance: -; v_gene: TRBV6-5; j_gene: TRBJ2-7; d_gene: TRBD1; CDR3nt: TGTGCCAGCAGAAAAAGACAGGGGAGCTCCTACGAGCAGTACTTC; CDR3aa: CASRKRQGSSYEQYF
abundance: once; v_gene: TRBV10-3; j_gene: TRBJ1-3; d_gene: -; CDR3nt: TGTGCCATCAGTGAGTCTAGCCGGACCATATATTTT; CDR3aa: CAISESSRTIYF
abundance: -; v_gene: TRBV6-4; j_gene: TRBJ2-1; d_gene: TRBD1; CDR3nt: TGTGCCAGCAGTGTTAAGGACAGGTTCGGTGAGCAGTTCTTC; CDR3aa: CASSVKDRFGEQFF
abundance: -; v_gene: TRBV7-8; j_gene: TRBJ2-5; d_gene: -; CDR3nt: TGTGCCATCTCCCGGTGGACGGACAGTCAAGAGACCCAGTACTTC; CDR3aa: CAISRWTDSQETQYF
abundance: -; v_gene: TRBV5-1; j_gene: TRBJ1-5; d_gene: -; CDR3nt: TGCGCCAGCAGCGCAGGGACTGCAGGGCCCAATCAGCCCCAGCATTTT; CDR3aa: CASSAGTAGPNQPQHF
abundance: -; v_gene: TRBV5-5; j_gene: TRBJ1-1; d_gene: -; CDR3nt: TGTGCCAGCAGCTTGGTCTCAGGCATCCGAGAAGCTTTCTTT; CDR3aa: CASSLVSGIREAFF
abundance: few; v_gene: TRBV5-1; j_gene: TRBJ2-7; d_gene: TRBD2; CDR3nt: TGCGCCAGCAGCGGGGGTAGCGGGAGTAAAGGCGAGCAGTACTTC; CDR3aa: CASSGGSGSKGEQYF
abundance: -; v_gene: TRBV5-4; j_gene: TRBJ1-1; d_gene: TRBD1; CDR3nt: TGTGCCAGCAGCTTACCTCAGGGGGCGCGTTTCACTGAAGCTTTCTTT; CDR3aa: CASSLPQGARFTEAFF
abundance: -; v_gene: TRBV28; j_gene: TRBJ2-7; d_gene: -; CDR3nt: TGTGCCAGCAGGGAGCCGCGGGACGCAAACTACGAGCAGTACTTC; CDR3aa: CASREPRDANYEQYF
abundance: -; v_gene: TRBV7-8; j_gene: TRBJ1-1; d_gene: -; CDR3nt: TGTGCCAGCAGCCGCCAACTTAATGCAGGACATTTGAACACTGAAGCTTTCTTT; CDR3aa: CASSRQLNAGHLNTEAFF
abundance: -; v_gene: TRBV15; j_gene: TRBJ1-1; d_gene: -; CDR3nt: TGTGCCACCAGCAGTGTCAGAATCGGGACAAATACCTTGCGGAACACTGAAGCTTTCTTT; CDR3aa: CATSSVRIGTNTLRNTEAFF
abundance: -; v_gene: TRBV7-2; j_gene: TRBJ1-2; d_gene: -; CDR3nt: TGTGCCAGCAGCTTAGGGGAGCTCGAAGGCTACACCTTC; CDR3aa: CASSLGELEGYTF
abundance: -; v_gene: TRBV19; j_gene: TRBJ1-2; d_gene: -; CDR3nt: TGTGCCAGTAGTATGTCAGCGGCGGGCGACTATGGCTACACCTTC; CDR3aa: CASSMSAAGDYGYTF
abundance: -; v_gene: TRBV5-1; j_gene: TRBJ1-1; d_gene: TRBD1; CDR3nt: TGCGCCAGCAGCTCCGGACAGGCCGCAGGCACTGAAGCTTTCTTT; CDR3aa: CASSSGQAAGTEAFF
abundance: once; v_gene: TRBV2; j_gene: TRBJ1-1; d_gene: -; CDR3nt: TGTGCCAGCAGTGTAGATGACCCGAGGAGAGAAGCTTTCTTT; CDR3aa: CASSVDDPRREAFF
abundance: -; v_gene: TRBV29-1; j_gene: TRBJ2-5; d_gene: -; CDR3nt: TGCAGCGTTGGGGCAGGGTATGAGACCCAGTACTTC; CDR3aa: CSVGAGYETQYF
abundance: -; v_gene: TRBV21-1; j_gene: TRBJ2-1; d_gene: -; CDR3nt: TGTGCCAGGTACCGGGACAGATACAATGAGCAGTTCTTC; CDR3aa: CARYRDRYNEQFF
abundance: few; v_gene: TRBV19; j_gene: TRBJ1-1; d_gene: TRBD1; CDR3nt: TGTGCCAGTACCGCCCCGACCGGGACAGGGGGGCAAGCTTTCTTT; CDR3aa: CASTAPTGTGGQAFF
abundance: -; v_gene: TRBV27; j_gene: TRBJ2-3; d_gene: TRBD1; CDR3nt: TGTGCCAGCAGTTTAGGACAGGGGGCAGATACGCAGTATTTT; CDR3aa: CASSLGQGADTQYF
abundance: -; v_gene: TRBV30; j_gene: TRBJ2-3; d_gene: TRBD2; CDR3nt: TGTGCCTGGAGTGTAGGGAGGGGAGGCACAGATACGCAGTATTTT; CDR3aa: CAWSVGRGGTDTQYF
abundance: once; v_gene: TRBV19; j_gene: TRBJ1-6; d_gene: -; CDR3nt: TGTGCCAGTAGTATAGGTTCAGGGGCGATTTCACCCCTCCACTTT; CDR3aa: CASSIGSGAISPLHF
abundance: -; v_gene: TRBV19; j_gene: TRBJ2-1; d_gene: -; CDR3nt: TGTGCCAGTAGTATAGACATCTACAATGAGCAGTTCTTC; CDR3aa: CASSIDIYNEQFF
abundance: -; v_gene: TRBV5-1; j_gene: TRBJ1-3; d_gene: -; CDR3nt: TGCGCCAGCAGTCGCGGCAGTCCGAGCTCTGGAAACACCATATATTTT; CDR3aa: CASSRGSPSSGNTIYF
abundance: -; v_gene: TRBV28; j_gene: TRBJ1-2; d_gene: -; CDR3nt: TGTGCCAGCAGACCACGGGCAGGGGTTAACTATGGCTACACCTTC; CDR3aa: CASRPRAGVNYGYTF
abundance: -; v_gene: TRBV6-6; j_gene: TRBJ2-1; d_gene: TRBD2; CDR3nt: TGTGCCAGCAGTTCCGAGCGGGGGACAAGGAATGAGCAGTTCTTC; CDR3aa: CASSSERGTRNEQFF
abundance: -; v_gene: TRBV19; j_gene: TRBJ1-5; d_gene: -; CDR3nt: TGTGCCAGCGGGAGGCAGGACAATAGCAATCAGCCCCAGCATTTT; CDR3aa: CASGRQDNSNQPQHF
abundance: once; v_gene: TRBV11-2; j_gene: TRBJ2-7; d_gene: TRBD1; CDR3nt: TGTGCCAGCAGCCCCACAGGGGGCGGCCCCTACGAGCAGTACTTC; CDR3aa: CASSPTGGGPYEQYF
abundance: -; v_gene: TRBV4-2; j_gene: TRBJ2-3; d_gene: TRBD2; CDR3nt: TGTGCCAGCAGCCTCGAAGAGGCGGGGGGGCCAGATACGCAGTATTTT; CDR3aa: CASSLEEAGGPDTQYF
abundance: once; v_gene: TRBV9; j_gene: TRBJ1-3; d_gene: -; CDR3nt: TGTGCCAGCAGCCGACGGACAGAGCTTATTATGGGAAACACCATATATTTT; CDR3aa: CASSRRTELIMGNTIYF
abundance: few; v_gene: TRBV28; j_gene: TRBJ2-7; d_gene: TRBD1; CDR3nt: TGTGCCAGCAGTTCGCTCCCGGGACAGGGGGCTGGCGAGCAGTACTTC; CDR3aa: CASSSLPGQGAGEQYF
abundance: -; v_gene: TRBV30; j_gene: TRBJ1-5; d_gene: -; CDR3nt: TGTGCCTGGAGTCCGGGTCTTGGTCAGCCCCAGCATTTT; CDR3aa: CAWSPGLGQPQHF
abundance: few; v_gene: TRBV30; j_gene: TRBJ2-1; d_gene: TRBD2; CDR3nt: TGTGCCTGGAGTGTACTTGAGGCGGGAGCGCGCAATGAGCAGTTCTTC; CDR3aa: CAWSVLEAGARNEQFF
abundance: few; v_gene: TRBV5-4; j_gene: TRBJ1-1; d_gene: -; CDR3nt: TGTGCCAGCAGCGGGGGAATGCGGGGGGACACTGAAGCTTTCTTT; CDR3aa: CASSGGMRGDTEAFF
abundance: -; v_gene: TRBV27; j_gene: TRBJ1-1; d_gene: -; CDR3nt: TGTGCCAGCAGTCTATTGACAGCGCTGAACACTGAAGCTTTCTTT; CDR3aa: CASSLLTALNTEAFF
abundance: -; v_gene: TRBV25-1; j_gene: TRBJ1-4; d_gene: -; CDR3nt: TGTGCCAGCAGTGGTATGGACTCCGACCCGGCGGCCGATAGACTGTTTTTT; CDR3aa: CASSGMDSDPAADRLFF
abundance: -; v_gene: TRBV4-1; j_gene: TRBJ2-3; d_gene: -; CDR3nt: TGCGCCAGCAGCCAAACTTCAGGGGGGAGTATTAGCACAGATACGCAGTATTTT; CDR3aa: CASSQTSGGSISTDTQYF
abundance: -; v_gene: TRBV19; j_gene: TRBJ1-5; d_gene: TRBD1; CDR3nt: TGTGCCAGTAGTCATCCGACAGGGAGTCAGCCCCAGCATTTT; CDR3aa: CASSHPTGSQPQHF
abundance: -; v_gene: TRBV14; j_gene: TRBJ2-4; d_gene: TRBD1; CDR3nt: TGTGCCAGCAGCCAGGGACAGTTAGCCAAAAACATTCAGTACTTC; CDR3aa: CASSQGQLAKNIQYF